A selection of T cell receptor beta chains follows, all from one sample in a study of T-cell reconstitution after alpha-beta-depleted transplantation in children. Using its own MiXCR run on the PCR reads, TCRdb lists one record per CDR3 protein. The table includes around 87,000 distinct CDR3 sequences, 8% to 9% detected once. The starting material was PBMCs from the stem cell graft donor, obtained from the stem cell graft. Receptor source: a human donor who donated a stem cell graft to a child with congenital amegakaryocytic thrombocytopenia. CDR3s include the opening cysteine and the closing phenylalanine or tryptophan. The D gene is left open where the match is weak. Size values are once, few and many counts, or a class for expanded clones, and some rows have none.

16,TRBV7-2,.,many,TRBJ2-2,CASSSNPGANTGELFF,TGTGCCAGCAGCTCCAACCCAGGGGCGAACACCGGGGAGCTGTTTTTT
16,TRBV7-2,TRBD2,.,TRBJ2-2,CASSLAGGGNTGELFF,TGTGCCAGCAGCTTAGCTGGCGGGGGGAACACCGGGGAGCTGTTTTTT
15,TRBV15,TRBD1,many,TRBJ2-5,CATSLSGTAKETQYF,TGTGCCACCAGCTTATCCGGGACAGCTAAAGAGACCCAGTACTTC
16,TRBV6-5,.,many,TRBJ2-3,CASSPRDPSSTDTQYF,TGTGCCAGCAGCCCACGGGACCCCTCGAGCACAGATACGCAGTATTTT
12,TRBV30,.,many,TRBJ1-1,CAWSQGWTEAFF,TGTGCCTGGTCCCAGGGGTGGACTGAAGCTTTCTTT
13,TRBV12-3/TRBV12-4,.,many,TRBJ2-3,CASSRSTPDTQYF,TGTGCCAGCAGTCGTAGCACCCCAGATACGCAGTATTTT
16,TRBV20-1,TRBD2,many,TRBJ2-1,CGCGTSGGSSYNEQFF,TGCGGTTGCGGGACTAGCGGGGGTAGCTCCTACAATGAGCAGTTCTTC
12,TRBV20-1,.,many,TRBJ1-2,CSAPLPYYGYTF,TGCAGTGCTCCCCTCCCTTACTATGGCTACACCTTC
18,TRBV11-2,.,few,TRBJ1-1,CASSLTPLGGWTNTEAFF,TGTGCCAGCAGCTTGACCCCGCTCGGGGGGTGGACCAACACTGAAGCTTTCTTT
12,TRBV11-2,.,many,TRBJ2-7,CASSWTDYEQYF,TGTGCCAGCAGCTGGACCGACTACGAGCAGTACTTC
11,TRBV20-1,.,many,TRBJ1-1,CSAWRDTEAFF,TGCAGTGCCTGGAGGGACACTGAAGCTTTCTTT
15,TRBV4-3,TRBD2,.,TRBJ2-1,CASSSSGTRIDEQFF,TGCGCCAGCAGCTCATCCGGGACTAGAATCGATGAGCAGTTCTTC
14,TRBV7-2,.,many,TRBJ2-3,CASRRARAADTQYF,TGTGCCAGCAGGAGAGCTCGAGCGGCAGATACGCAGTATTTT
15,TRBV12-3/TRBV12-4,.,many,TRBJ2-1,CASSLTATGVGEQFF,TGTGCCAGCAGTTTGACGGCCACTGGGGTTGGTGAGCAGTTCTTC
17,TRBV25-1,TRBD1,many,TRBJ1-6,CASSDGVGTVYNSPLHF,TGTGCCAGCAGTGATGGGGTGGGGACAGTATATAATTCACCCCTCCACTTT
14,TRBV20-1,.,many,TRBJ2-3,CSARDVYRTDTQYF,TGCAGTGCTAGAGACGTCTACCGCACAGATACGCAGTATTTT
13,TRBV20-1,TRBD1,many,TRBJ1-2,CSAGGTANYGYTF,TGCAGTGCGGGCGGGACAGCCAACTATGGCTACACCTTC
17,TRBV12-3/TRBV12-4,TRBD1,.,TRBJ1-2,CTSSSRESGTGNYGYTF,TGTACCAGCAGTTCAAGGGAATCCGGGACAGGGAACTATGGCTACACCTTC
14,TRBV6-5,TRBD1,many,TRBJ2-1,CASSRDRTNNEQFF,TGTGCCAGCAGCCGGGACAGGACCAACAATGAGCAGTTCTTC
15,TRBV5-6,TRBD1,many,TRBJ1-5,CASSLAGTGTQPQHF,TGTGCCAGCAGCTTAGCCGGGACAGGTACTCAGCCCCAGCATTTT
15,TRBV28,.,many,TRBJ2-7,CASSRTSVSSYEQYF,TGTGCCAGCAGTAGAACGTCAGTTAGCTCCTACGAGCAGTACTTC
13,TRBV5-1,.,many,TRBJ1-1,CASRQQLNTEAFF,TGCGCCAGCAGGCAGCAATTGAACACTGAAGCTTTCTTT
15,TRBV20-1,TRBD1,many,TRBJ2-5,CSAVRQGIPQETQYF,TGCAGTGCCGTCAGACAGGGAATCCCCCAAGAGACCCAGTACTTC
15,TRBV5-1,TRBD1,many,TRBJ1-2,CASTRGTGRFVGYTF,TGCGCCAGCACCAGGGGGACGGGGCGGTTTGTTGGCTACACCTTC
15,TRBV6-5,.,many,TRBJ1-1,CASSYSGPRDTEAFF,TGTGCCAGCAGTTACTCCGGTCCCCGGGACACTGAAGCTTTCTTT
15,TRBV29-1,.,many,TRBJ1-1,CSVEWGRLKNTEAFF,TGCAGCGTTGAGTGGGGCAGATTAAAGAACACTGAAGCTTTCTTT
12,TRBV20-1,.,many,TRBJ2-5,CSAPTYQETQYF,TGCAGTGCCCCCACGTACCAAGAGACCCAGTACTTC
16,TRBV10-3,TRBD2,many,TRBJ2-1,CAISRPGGGSYNEQFF,TGTGCCATCAGCCGACCGGGGGGGGGCTCCTACAATGAGCAGTTCTTC
15,TRBV2,.,many,TRBJ2-6,CASSDLRAGANVLTF,TGTGCCAGCAGTGATCTAAGGGCTGGGGCCAACGTCCTGACTTTC
13,TRBV12-3/TRBV12-4,.,many,TRBJ2-3,CASSSDSTDTQYF,TGTGCCAGCAGTTCCGACAGCACAGATACGCAGTATTTT
15,TRBV5-1,.,many,TRBJ2-1,CASSLGPYKDNEQFF,TGCGCCAGCAGCTTGGGCCCATACAAAGACAATGAGCAGTTCTTC
13,TRBV19,.,.,TRBJ1-2,CASSIAPLYGYTF,TGTGCCAGTAGTATAGCCCCTCTGTATGGCTACACCTTC
15,TRBV6-2/TRBV6-3,TRBD2,.,TRBJ2-1,CASKRAGGPGNEQFF,TGTGCCAGCAAAAGAGCGGGAGGGCCCGGGAATGAGCAGTTCTTC
15,TRBV2,.,many,TRBJ2-7,CASSGEMGRAYEQYF,TGTGCCAGCAGTGGGGAGATGGGACGGGCCTACGAGCAGTACTTC
15,TRBV12-3/TRBV12-4,.,many,TRBJ2-7,CASSPSGSQGGEQYF,TGTGCCAGCTCTCCTTCGGGCTCCCAGGGCGGCGAGCAGTACTTC
16,TRBV7-2,.,few,TRBJ2-4,CASSLGVVAVQTIQYF,TGTGCCAGCAGCTTAGGGGTTGTGGCAGTCCAAACCATTCAGTACTTC
17,TRBV24-1,.,many,TRBJ2-2,CATSPRGTLMDTGELFF,TGTGCCACCAGTCCTCGGGGGACACTGATGGACACCGGGGAGCTGTTTTTT